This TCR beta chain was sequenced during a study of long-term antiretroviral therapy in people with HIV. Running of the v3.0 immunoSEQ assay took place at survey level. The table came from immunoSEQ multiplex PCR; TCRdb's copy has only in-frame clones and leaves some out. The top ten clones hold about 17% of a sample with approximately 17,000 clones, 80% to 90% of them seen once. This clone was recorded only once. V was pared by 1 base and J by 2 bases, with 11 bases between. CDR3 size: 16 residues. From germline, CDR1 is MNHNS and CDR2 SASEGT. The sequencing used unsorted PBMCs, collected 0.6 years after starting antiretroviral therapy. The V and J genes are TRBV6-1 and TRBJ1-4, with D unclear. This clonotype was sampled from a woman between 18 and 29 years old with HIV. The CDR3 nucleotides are TGTGCCAGCAGTGAAGTGCTAGGAATTACTAATGAAAAACTGTTTTTT. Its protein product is CASSEVLGITNEKLFF.